This passage covers 9 T cell receptor beta chains from one sample sequenced in a study of CXCR3-negative and CXCR3-positive naive CD8 T cells (dated by TCRdb to between 2018 and 2021). The sequencer was a NextSeq 550. The Human TCR Profiling Kit (MiLaboratory) was used to prepare UMI-labeled 5' RACE TRB cDNA libraries. TCRdb reprocessed the sequencing reads and holds a single record per CDR3 protein sequence, with no DNA. Per the sample table, the count is over 55,000 distinct CDR3 sequences. Together, the top ten hold 20% to 25% of the sample. Material: memory CD8+ T cells from blood. The cell subset or site label of this sample denotes: conventional CD8+ memory T cells (TMEM), sorted as controls. Every receptor here comes from a human donor in good health. Some clones in this sample may be carry-over from other donors' samples.

CDR3: CASSDSEEGELFF. This sequence joins TRBV6-4 and TRBJ2-2. From germline, CDR1 is MRHNA and CDR2 SNTAGT. The CDR3 loop spans 13 amino acids.

The V gene is TRBV29-1, the J gene TRBJ1-2. Germline CDR1 SQVTM, CDR2 ANQGSEA. The CDR3 is 17 residues long. The CDR3 loop reads CSVEDRGGRSESYGYTF.

The gene calls are TRBV6-2 or TRBV6-3 and TRBJ1-1; absent DNA, TCRdb's TRBD1 call cannot be checked. The CDR3 sequence is 13 residues long. Germline lookup yields CDR1 MNHEY and CDR2 SVGEGT. The CDR3 sequence: CASEGQENTEAFF.

The V gene is TRBV7-2, the J gene TRBJ2-3; TCRdb calls TRBD1, which cannot be checked without DNA. Germline CDR1 SGHTA, CDR2 FQGNSA. This CDR3 spans 15 amino acids. The CDR3 loop is CASSLSLGGTDTQYF.

The chain recombines TRBV3-1 with TRBJ1-5. This CDR3 comprises 16 residues. Germline V lookup: CDR1 LGHDT, CDR2 YNNKEL (reference sequence). Here the CDR3 reads CASSQDGTISNQPQHF.

The chain links TRBV28 to TRBJ2-5; the TCRdb D gene call, TRBD1, has no DNA to confirm it. Germline CDR1 reads MDHEN; CDR2 reads SYDVKM. The CDR3 contains 17 residues. CDR3 in amino acids: CASSLLIGTTTQETQYF. Full variable domain (rest looked up from reference TRBV28 and TRBJ2-5): DVKVTQSSRYLVKRTGEKVFLECVQDMDHENMFWYRQDPGLGLRLIYFSYDVKMKEKGDIPEGYSVSREKKERFSLILESASTNQTSMYLCASSLLIGTTTQETQYFGPGTRLLVL.

This chain's CDR3 is CAISDDVQETQYF. The chain recombines TRBV10-3 with TRBJ2-5. This CDR3 contains 13 residues. Germline V gene sequence: CDR1 ENHRY, CDR2 SYGVKD.

The rearrangement links TRBV5-1 to TRBJ1-1; TCRdb's D call, TRBD1, is unchecked because there is no DNA. The CDR3 totals 16 residues. Germline V lookup: CDR1 SGHRS, CDR2 YFSETQ. CDR3 loop: CASSLLGGMPNTEAFF.

The chain is built from TRBV5-1 and TRBJ2-1; TCRdb returns TRBD2, unconfirmable since there is no DNA. The CDR3 extends over 15 amino acids. Per the germline V gene, CDR1 is SGHRS and CDR2 is YFSETQ. CDR3 region: CASSLEPSRTNEQFF.